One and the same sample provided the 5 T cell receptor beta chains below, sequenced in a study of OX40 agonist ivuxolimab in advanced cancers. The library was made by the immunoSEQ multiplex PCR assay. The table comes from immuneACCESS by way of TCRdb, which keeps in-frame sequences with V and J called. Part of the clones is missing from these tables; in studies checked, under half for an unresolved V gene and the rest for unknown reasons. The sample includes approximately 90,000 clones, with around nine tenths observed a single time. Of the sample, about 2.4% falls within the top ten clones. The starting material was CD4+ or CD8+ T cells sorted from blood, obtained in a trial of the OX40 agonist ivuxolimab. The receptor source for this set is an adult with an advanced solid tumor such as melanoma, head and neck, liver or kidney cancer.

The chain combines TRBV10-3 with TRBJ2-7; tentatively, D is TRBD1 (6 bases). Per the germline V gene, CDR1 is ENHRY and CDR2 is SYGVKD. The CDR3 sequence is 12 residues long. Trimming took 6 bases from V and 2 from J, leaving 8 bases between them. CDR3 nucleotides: TGTGCCATCAGACAGGGAGCCTACGAGCAGTACTTC. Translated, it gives CAIRQGAYEQYF.

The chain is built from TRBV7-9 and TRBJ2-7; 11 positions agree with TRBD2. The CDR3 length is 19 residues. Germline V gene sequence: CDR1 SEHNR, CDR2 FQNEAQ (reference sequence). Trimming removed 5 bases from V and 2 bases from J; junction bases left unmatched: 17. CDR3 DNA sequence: TGTGCCAGCAGCCCCAGCCTGCGGCATAGCGGGAGGGCCACCTACGAGCAGTACTTC. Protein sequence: CASSPSLRHSGRATYEQYF.

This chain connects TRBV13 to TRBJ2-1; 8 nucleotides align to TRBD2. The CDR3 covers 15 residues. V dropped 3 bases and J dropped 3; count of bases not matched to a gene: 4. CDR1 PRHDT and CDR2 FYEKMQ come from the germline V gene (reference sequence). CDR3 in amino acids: CASSFGGRHYNEQFF. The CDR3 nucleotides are TGTGCCAGCAGCTTCGGCGGGAGGCACTACAATGAGCAGTTCTTC.

CDR3 in amino acids: CASSLVRLTYEQYF. The CDR3 nucleotides read TGCGCCAGCAGCTTGGTGAGACTAACCTACGAGCAGTACTTC. The V gene is TRBV5-1, the J gene TRBJ2-7; D may be TRBD2 (5 bases). The CDR3 totals 14 residues. CDR1 and CDR2 (germline): SGHRS, YFSETQ. V lost 0 bases to trimming and J lost 2 bases, with 9 bases between them.

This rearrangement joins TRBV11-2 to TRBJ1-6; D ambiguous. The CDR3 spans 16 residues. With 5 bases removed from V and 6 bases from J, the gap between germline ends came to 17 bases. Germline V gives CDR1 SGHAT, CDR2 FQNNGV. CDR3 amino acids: CASSTLSGVSNSPLHF. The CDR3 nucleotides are TGTGCCAGCAGCACCCTAAGTGGGGTTAGTAATTCACCCCTCCACTTT.